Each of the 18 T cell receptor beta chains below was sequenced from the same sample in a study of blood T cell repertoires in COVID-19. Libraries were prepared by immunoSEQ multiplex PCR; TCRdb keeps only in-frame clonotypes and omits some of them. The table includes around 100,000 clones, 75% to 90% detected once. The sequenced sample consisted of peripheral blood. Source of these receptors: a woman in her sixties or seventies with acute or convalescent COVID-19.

The CDR3 bases are TGTGCCAGCATATTTAACAGGGGCTCCTACAATGAGCAGTTCTTC. This codes for CASIFNRGSYNEQFF. The rearrangement joins TRBV28 to TRBJ2-1; TRBD1 agrees at 7 bases. The J segment lost 0 bases and the V segment lost 7 bases, leaving 6 bases of the junction unmatched. CDR1 and CDR2 from the germline V gene are MDHEN and SYDVKM. The CDR3 totals 15 residues.

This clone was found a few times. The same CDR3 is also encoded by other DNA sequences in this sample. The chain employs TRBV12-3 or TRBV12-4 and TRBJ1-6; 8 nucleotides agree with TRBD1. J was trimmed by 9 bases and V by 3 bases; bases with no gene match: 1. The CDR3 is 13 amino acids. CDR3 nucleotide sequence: TGTGCCAGCAGTTTTGACAGGGGTTCACCCCTCCACTTT. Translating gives CASSFDRGSPLHF.

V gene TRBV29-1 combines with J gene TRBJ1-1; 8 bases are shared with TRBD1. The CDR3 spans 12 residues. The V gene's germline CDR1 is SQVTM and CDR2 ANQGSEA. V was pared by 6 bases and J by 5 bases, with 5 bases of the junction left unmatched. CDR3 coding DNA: TGCAGCGTCGAGACAGGGGTTACTGAAGCTTTCTTT. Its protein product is CSVETGVTEAFF.

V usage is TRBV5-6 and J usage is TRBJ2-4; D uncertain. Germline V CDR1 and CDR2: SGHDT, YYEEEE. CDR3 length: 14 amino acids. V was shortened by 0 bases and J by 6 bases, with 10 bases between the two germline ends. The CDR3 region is CASSLETGANIQYF. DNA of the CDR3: TGTGCCAGCAGCTTGGAAACCGGAGCAAACATTCAGTACTTC.

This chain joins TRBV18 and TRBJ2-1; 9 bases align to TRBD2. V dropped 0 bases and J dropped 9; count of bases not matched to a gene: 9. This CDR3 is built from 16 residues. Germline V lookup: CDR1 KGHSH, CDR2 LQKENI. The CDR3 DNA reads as TGTGCCAGCTCACCACCGGCGAGCGCGGGGGGGGGTGAGCAGTTCTTC. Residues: CASSPPASAGGGEQFF.

The CDR3 region has the DNA TGTGCCAGTAGTGATGACGCCAGGGGCACAGATACGCAGTATTTT. This translates into CASSDDARGTDTQYF. The chain carries TRBV19 and TRBJ2-3; possible D gene TRBD1, 5 bases. Germline assignment: CDR1 LNHDA and CDR2 SQIVND (reference sequence). The CDR3 is 15 residues long. With 5 bases removed from V and 1 base from J, the gap between germline ends came to 13 bases.

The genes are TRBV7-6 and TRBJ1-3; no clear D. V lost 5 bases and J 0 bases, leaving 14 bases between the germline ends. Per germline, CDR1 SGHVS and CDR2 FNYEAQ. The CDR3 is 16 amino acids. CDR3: CASSPPAGSSGNTIYF. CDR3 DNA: TGTGCCAGCAGCCCTCCAGCGGGAAGCTCTGGAAACACCATATATTTT.

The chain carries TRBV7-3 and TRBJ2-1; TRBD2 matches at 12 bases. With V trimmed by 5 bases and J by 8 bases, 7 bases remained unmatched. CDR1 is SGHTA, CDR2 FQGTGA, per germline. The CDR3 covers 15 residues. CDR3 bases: TGTGCCAGCAGCAAAGGCCTAGCGGGAGGGGATGAGCAGTTCTTC. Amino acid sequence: CASSKGLAGGDEQFF.

The CDR3 region has the DNA TGTGCCAGCAGCGAAGGACAGGGGGCGGTATACGAGCAGTACTTC. This encodes CASSEGQGAVYEQYF. The rearrangement joins TRBV9 to TRBJ2-7; 11 bases line up with TRBD1. This CDR3 has 15 residues. With 3 bases clipped from V and 4 bases from J, the junction kept 6 bases outside the gene matches. Germline loops: CDR1 SGDLS, CDR2 YYNGEE.

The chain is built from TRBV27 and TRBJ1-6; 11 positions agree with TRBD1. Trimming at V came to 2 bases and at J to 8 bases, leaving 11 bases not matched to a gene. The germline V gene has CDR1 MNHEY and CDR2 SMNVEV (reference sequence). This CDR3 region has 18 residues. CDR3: CASSLNAAGQGAYSPLHF. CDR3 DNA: TGTGCCAGCAGTTTAAACGCGGCCGGACAGGGGGCTTATTCACCCCTCCACTTT.

CDR3 sequence reads: CASSLDSLRGYTF. The CDR3 DNA sequence: TGTGCCAGCAGCTTGGATTCATTGCGGGGCTACACCTTC. The chain couples TRBV5-4 to TRBJ1-2; D gene unclear. The ends were cut back, 0 bases at V and 8 bases at J, with 11 bases in the middle. This CDR3 comprises 13 residues. The germline CDR1 and CDR2 sequences are SGHNT and YYREEE (reference sequence).

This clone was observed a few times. The CDR3 DNA reads as TGTGCCAGTAGTAGAAGACAGCCGCCGAACACTGAAGCTTTCTTT. Protein sequence: CASSRRQPPNTEAFF. The V gene is TRBV19, the J gene TRBJ1-1; the D gene is possibly TRBD1 (5 bases). V was clipped by 4 bases and J by 1 base, with 13 bases between them. The CDR3 loop spans 15 amino acids. Germline V gives CDR1 LNHDA, CDR2 SQIVND (reference sequence).

CDR3 loop: CASSQDRGESGYTF. The CDR3 coding sequence is TGTGCCAGCTCTCAGGACAGGGGAGAGAGTGGCTACACCTTC. The rearrangement joins TRBV18 to TRBJ1-2, with 9 positions matching TRBD1. The CDR3 has 14 amino acids. Germline loops: CDR1 KGHSH, CDR2 LQKENI. With V trimmed by 6 bases and J by 7 bases, 9 bases remained unmatched. The entire variable domain, with the rest obtained from reference TRBV18 and TRBJ1-2, is as follows: NAGVMQNPRHLVRRRGQEARLRCSPMKGHSHVYWYRQLPEEGLKFMVYLQKENIIDESGMPKERFSAEFPKEGPSILRIQQVVRGDSAAYFCASSQDRGESGYTFGSGTRLTVV.

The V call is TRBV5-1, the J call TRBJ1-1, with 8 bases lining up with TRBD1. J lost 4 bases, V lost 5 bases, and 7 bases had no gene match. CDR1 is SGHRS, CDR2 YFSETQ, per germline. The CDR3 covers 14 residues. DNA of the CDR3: TGCGCCAGCAGTGAAAGGCAGGGGGCCACTGAAGCTTTCTTT. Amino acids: CASSERQGATEAFF. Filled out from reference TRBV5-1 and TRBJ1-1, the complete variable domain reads KAGVTQTPRYLIKTRGQQVTLSCSPISGHRSVSWYQQTPGQGLQFLFEYFSETQRNKGNFPGRFSGRQFSNSRSEMNVSTLELGDSALYLCASSERQGATEAFFGQGTRLTVV.

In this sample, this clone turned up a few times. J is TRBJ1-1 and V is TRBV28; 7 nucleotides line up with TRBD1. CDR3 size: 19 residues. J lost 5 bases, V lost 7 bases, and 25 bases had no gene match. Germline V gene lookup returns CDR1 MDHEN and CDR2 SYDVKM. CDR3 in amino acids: CASTPSPGSGGSGRTEAFF. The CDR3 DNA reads TGTGCCAGCACTCCTTCCCCGGGGTCAGGGGGGTCAGGTCGGACTGAAGCTTTCTTT.

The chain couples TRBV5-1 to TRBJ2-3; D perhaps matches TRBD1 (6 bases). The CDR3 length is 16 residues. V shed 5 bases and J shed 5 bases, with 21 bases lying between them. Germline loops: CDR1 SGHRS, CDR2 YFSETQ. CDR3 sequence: CASRSTWGPGRDTQYF. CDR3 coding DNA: TGCGCCAGCAGATCCACGTGGGGGCCAGGGAGAGATACGCAGTATTTT.

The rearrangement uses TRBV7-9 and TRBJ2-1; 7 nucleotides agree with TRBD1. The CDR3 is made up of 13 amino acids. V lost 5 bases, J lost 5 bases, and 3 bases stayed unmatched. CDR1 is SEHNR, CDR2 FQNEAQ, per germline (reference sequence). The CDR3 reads CASSLGQNNEQFF. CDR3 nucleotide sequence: TGTGCCAGCAGCCTGGGACAGAACAATGAGCAGTTCTTC.

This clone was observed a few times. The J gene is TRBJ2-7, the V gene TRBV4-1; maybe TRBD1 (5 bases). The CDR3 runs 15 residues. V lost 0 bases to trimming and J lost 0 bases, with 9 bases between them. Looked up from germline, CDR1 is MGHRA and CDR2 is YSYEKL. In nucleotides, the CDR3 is TGCGCCAGCAGCCAAGATAGGGGATACTCCTACGAGCAGTACTTC. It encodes CASSQDRGYSYEQYF.